These T cell receptor beta chains were read from a single sample in a study of T cells in Graves' hyperthyroidism and ophthalmopathy. Using its own MiXCR run on the multiplex PCR reads, TCRdb lists one record per CDR3 protein. This sample has about 500,000 distinct CDR3 sequences, with approximately 48% found just once. Sequencing input: peripheral blood or thyroid tissue (not recorded which). The receptors shown here come from an adult woman with Graves' disease, either hyperthyroidism or ophthalmopathy (not recorded which). Each CDR3 is given with its conserved first and last residue. The order of the fields is V gene, CDR3 length, CDR3 protein.

V: TRBV9
length: 17
CDR3: CASSVVNTGGPGNEQYF

V: TRBV20-1
length: 14
CDR3: CSARAGTSGGTQYF

V: TRBV9
length: 15
CDR3: CASSAGTSGPYEQYF

V: TRBV18
length: 13
CDR3: CASSPTEDYGYTF

V: TRBV20-1
length: 14
CDR3: CSVEGAPWNSPLHF

V: TRBV10-3
length: 13
CDR3: CAISGGTFHEQYF

V: TRBV5-1
length: 15
CDR3: CASSLDRDLFYEQYF

V: TRBV4-1
length: 15
CDR3: CASSPTGVGTGELFF

V: TRBV28
length: 17
CDR3: CASSLKGRKSFNQPQHF

V: TRBV7-9
length: 15
CDR3: CASSPRQGRSDEQYF

V: TRBV7-2
length: 13
CDR3: CASSLVRNYEQYF

V: TRBV7-9
length: 11
CDR3: CAGGDSPGYTF

V: TRBV11-2
length: 17
CDR3: CASSLEGAYDRGPGYTF

V: TRBV7-9
length: 17
CDR3: CASSQLILAGDTGELFF

V: TRBV28
length: 17
CDR3: CASSPPHRGLRGSPLHF

V: TRBV4-1
length: 16
CDR3: CASSQTPPGMNTEAFF

V: TRBV28
length: 12
CDR3: CASSSIQGTAFF

V: TRBV19
length: 14
CDR3: CASVGWDSQETQYF

V: TRBV9
length: 15
CDR3: CASSTGTGENQPQHF

V: TRBV2
length: 15
CDR3: CASSGLATVTDTQYF

V: TRBV9
length: 15
CDR3: CASSESGTGAYEQYF

V: TRBV20-1
length: 13
CDR3: CSARDGLHNEQYF

V: TRBV15
length: 14
CDR3: CATSRDLENGELFF

V: TRBV11-2
length: 15
CDR3: CASSLASGFSYEQYF